Below are 15 T cell receptor beta chains sequenced from a single sample in a study of blood T cell repertoires in COVID-19. The assay was immunoSEQ multiplex PCR, and TCRdb's table has in-frame clones only and misses some. Of 150,000 to 160,000 clones in the sample, 75% to 95% were seen once. Material for sequencing was peripheral blood. The source of these receptors is a man aged 50 to 60 with acute or convalescent COVID-19.

This clone has only a few counts. V is TRBV5-6 and J is TRBJ2-5; D is perhaps TRBD2 (6 bases). Germline assignment: CDR1 SGHDT and CDR2 YYEEEE. The CDR3 is 15 amino acids. V was cut by 4 bases and J by 5 bases, with 18 bases left in between. The CDR3, as DNA: TGTGCCAGCAGCCCTATCACCGGGACTCCTGAGACCCAGTACTTC. Its translation is CASSPITGTPETQYF.

This clone has just one count. V gene TRBV5-1 combines with J gene TRBJ2-7; 11 bases map to TRBD1. With 3 bases clipped from V and 3 bases from J, the junction kept 5 bases outside the gene matches. Looked up from germline, CDR1 is SGHRS and CDR2 is YFSETQ. The CDR3 loop spans 15 amino acids. The chain's CDR3 is CASSWDRGGGYEQYF. CDR3 bases: TGCGCCAGCAGCTGGGACAGGGGGGGTGGCTACGAGCAGTACTTC.

The rearrangement links TRBV10-3 to TRBJ1-2; D is perhaps TRBD1 (6 bases). V was trimmed by 10 bases and J by 4 bases, leaving 16 bases between them. This CDR3 contains 13 residues. CDR1 and CDR2 from the germline V gene are ENHRY and SYGVKD. CDR3 DNA sequence: TGTGCCACCCGTTCGCCAGGGGCCTATGGCTACACCTTC. Translating gives CATRSPGAYGYTF.

Turning to this clone: One end of the junction fails to match germline, which may point to a read error. The chain joins TRBV28 to TRBJ2-3; maybe TRBD1 (5 bases). Germline loops: CDR1 MDHEN, CDR2 SYDVKM. CDR3 length: 13 residues. CDR3 loop: CIRARTRSDTQYF. CDR3 DNA sequence: TGCATCAGGGCGCGGACGCGAAGCGATACGCAGTATTTT. Based on the CDR3 plus reference TRBV28 and TRBJ2-3, the full variable domain is DVKVTQSSRYLVKRTGEKVFLECVQDMDHENMFWYRQDPGLGLRLIYFSYDVKMKEKGDIPEGYSVSREKKERFSLILESASTNQTSMYLCIRARTRSDTQYFGPGTRLTVL.

The rearrangement uses TRBV5-1 and TRBJ1-1, with TRBD1 identical over 12 bases. From germline, CDR1 is SGHRS and CDR2 YFSETQ. The CDR3 is made up of 15 amino acids. V dropped 0 bases and J dropped 8; count of bases not matched to a gene: 5. CDR3 sequence reads: CASSLAGTGGPEAFF. The CDR3, as DNA: TGCGCCAGCAGCTTGGCAGGGACAGGGGGCCCCGAAGCTTTCTTT.

The gene calls are TRBV5-4 and TRBJ2-1; D is possibly TRBD2 (5 bases). The CDR3 has 16 residues. Looked up from germline, CDR1 is SGHNT and CDR2 is YYREEE (reference sequence). Trimming removed 0 bases at V and 9 bases at J, with 19 bases between. CDR3 in DNA: TGTGCCAGCAGCTTGGAGGCGGGCCCCCCCGTAGGTGAGCAGTTCTTC. It specifies CASSLEAGPPVGEQFF.

The rearrangement uses TRBV5-1 and TRBJ2-7, with 9 positions matching TRBD1. CDR3 size: 19 residues. The J segment lost 0 bases and the V segment lost 1 base, leaving 14 bases of the junction unmatched. Germline loops: CDR1 SGHRS, CDR2 YFSETQ. CDR3 nucleotides: TGCGCCAGCAGCTTGAAGTACAGGGGGCTCGAATTAGGCTCCTACGAGCAGTACTTC. Translating gives CASSLKYRGLELGSYEQYF.

The chain combines TRBV6-6 with TRBJ1-4; a possible D gene is TRBD1 (6 bases). The length of the CDR3 is 14 residues. Trimming stripped 6 bases from V and 7 bases from J, with 15 bases between. Germline CDR1 reads MNHNY; CDR2 reads SVGAGI (reference sequence). Here the CDR3 reads CASRRGSVVEKLFF. CDR3 in DNA: TGTGCCAGCAGGAGGGGGAGCGTGGTTGAAAAACTGTTTTTT.

V is TRBV7-9 and J is TRBJ2-1, with TRBD2 matching over 9 bases. With 5 bases clipped from V and 6 bases from J, the junction kept 5 bases outside the gene matches. CDR1 SEHNR and CDR2 FQNEAQ come from the germline V gene (reference sequence). The CDR3 consists of 14 residues. The CDR3: CASSISGRPNEQFF. CDR3 bases: TGTGCCAGCAGCATCAGCGGGAGGCCCAATGAGCAGTTCTTC.

The rearrangement joins TRBV6-6 to TRBJ1-2; no clear D gene. The CDR3 extends over 14 amino acids. Trimming took off 0 bases at V and 2 bases at J, with 7 bases between the two ends. CDR1 MNHNY and CDR2 SVGAGI come from the germline V gene (reference sequence). The DNA of the CDR3 is TGTGCCAGCAGTTACTCGGCGGGGAACTATGGCTACACCTTC. It codes for CASSYSAGNYGYTF.

The J gene is TRBJ1-1, the V gene TRBV19; D not certain. Trimming took off 0 bases at V and 4 bases at J, with 12 bases between the two ends. This CDR3 is built from 15 residues. Germline V CDR1 and CDR2: LNHDA, SQIVND (reference sequence). The CDR3 nucleotides are TGTGCCAGTAGTATAGATGGGGAACGGGGCACTGAAGCTTTCTTT. It yields the protein CASSIDGERGTEAFF.

This chain joins TRBV18 and TRBJ2-5; 7 positions agree with TRBD1. V was pared by 3 bases and J by 2 bases, with 6 bases of the junction left unmatched. Germline V gives CDR1 KGHSH, CDR2 LQKENI. The CDR3 is 15 residues long. CDR3 coding DNA: TGTGCCAGCTCACCGAGGACAGGACCACAAGAGACCCAGTACTTC. Protein sequence: CASSPRTGPQETQYF.

This clone was picked up one time. The chain couples TRBV30 to TRBJ2-7; 11 bases match TRBD1. The CDR3 is 15 residues long. With V trimmed by 0 bases and J by 9 bases, 10 bases remained unmatched. Germline CDR1 and CDR2: GTSNPN and SVGIG (reference sequence). CDR3: CAWSVGGQGAVRQYF. The DNA for the CDR3 is TGTGCCTGGAGTGTAGGAGGACAGGGGGCCGTAAGGCAGTACTTC.

The chain employs TRBV9 and TRBJ2-5; D remains unclear. The V gene lost 2 bases and the J gene lost 3 bases, with 14 bases spanning the gap. From germline, CDR1 is SGDLS and CDR2 YYNGEE. This CDR3 is built from 15 residues. CDR3 DNA sequence: TGTGCCAGCAGCGTGGGCATTATAATCGAAGAGACCCAGTACTTC. It translates to CASSVGIIIEETQYF.

This chain connects TRBV18 to TRBJ2-2, with D possibly TRBD1 on 6 matching bases. Germline V gene data show CDR1 as KGHSH and CDR2 as LQKENI. This CDR3 spans 16 amino acids. The V and J ends lost 3 bases and 1 base respectively, with 12 bases between them. CDR3 protein: CASSPRAGVNTGELFF. The DNA of the CDR3 is TGTGCCAGCTCACCGAGGGCAGGGGTGAACACCGGGGAGCTGTTTTTT. Based on the CDR3 plus reference TRBV18 and TRBJ2-2, the full variable domain is NAGVMQNPRHLVRRRGQEARLRCSPMKGHSHVYWYRQLPEEGLKFMVYLQKENIIDESGMPKERFSAEFPKEGPSILRIQQVVRGDSAAYFCASSPRAGVNTGELFFGEGSRLTVL.